This T cell receptor beta chain was obtained from a study of shared clonotypes between healthy human individuals. The CDR3 has 18 amino acids. DNA from unsorted PBMC was sequenced on ten immunoSEQ deep assay plates. Profiled with immunoSEQ multiplex PCR; TCRdb holds only in-frame clones, not every one. The top ten clones hold 12% of a sample with fewer than 700,000 clones, roughly 79% of them seen once. Sample: PBMCs. The chain has TRBV21-1 and TRBJ2-7; the DNA was not compared with TRBD2, the D call given in the table. TRBV21-1 is classified as a pseudogene. This TCR derives from a woman between 40 and 55 years old in good health. Some clones in this sample may be carry-over from other donors' samples. The DNA of the CDR3 is TGTGCCAGCAGCCGAGCCCCCCGTTGCGTGCGGGCCTCCTACGAGCAGTACTTC. It codes for CASSRAPRCVRASYEQYF.